The T cell receptor beta chain under discussion was sequenced for a study of blood T cell repertoires in COVID-19 (dated by TCRdb to the early 2020s). Background on the whole study: Collaborator samples came from the United States, Italy and Spain and covered acute and convalescent phases of COVID-19. The samples were drawn from two sources: the first 160 participants of the ongoing ImmuneRACE study, and some 1,300 subjects contributed by 6 global collaborators. Where HLA class I and class II types were available, the types were taken from metadata supplied by the sample provider, not from assay-based typing. The repertoires were made available in a free public database intended to serve as a resource for research on the immune response to SARS-CoV-2. Nearly every sample came with metadata listing a de-identified subject ID, COVID-19 status, age in years and sex. Deeply sampled blood TCRbeta repertoires from subjects exposed to, actively infected with, or recovered from COVID-19 were included in the dataset. The material from the prospective study consisted of cDNA or gDNA derived from T cells, B-cell-depleted T cells, or PBMCs.

The immunoSEQ Assay, a bias-controlled multiplex PCR, was used to amplify TCRbeta CDR3 regions from genomic DNA. On the study's bioinformatics: Nucleated cell counts per sample were estimated from amplification of reference gene primers within the assay. To quantify the absolute abundance of each unique TCRbeta CDR3 rearrangement, sequence reads were collapsed and filtered. Productive Simpson clonality was computed per sample as the square root of Simpson's diversity index over productive rearrangements. Held by TCRdb, this immuneACCESS table contains in-frame sequences only and omits some clones. Under half of the omission traces to an unresolved V gene where checked; the cause of the rest is unknown. From that table come the V and J calls and clone size; the DNA was used to work out D and trimming. The sample table contains 310,000 or so clones; only one count was recorded for about 89% of them. 2% to 2.5% of the sample belongs to the ten largest clones.

One collaborating source in Seattle enrolled patients while the patients were actively infected and followed the patients over time throughout the course of disease. The collaborating institutions used their own protocols to collect whole blood in K2EDTA tubes. For TCRbeta analysis, collaborators shipped samples in one of three forms: frozen whole blood, isolated PBMCs, or DNA extracted from either of those sample types. The research as a whole found: The amount of clinical and demographic metadata varied by source and participant and was provided uncurated.

Including the terminal cysteine and phenylalanine, the CDR3 comprises 14 residues. Just CDR3 DNA is preserved here, 42 bases in frame from base 1. V and J are truncated by 6 bases and 3 bases respectively, leaving an intervening sequence of 15 bases. For CDR1 and CDR2, the germline V gene lists SGHAT and FQNNGV. Regarding this clone: Its binding antigen is unknown. No quality values exist for individual bases; no much larger clone is one base distant.

The sequence is built from TRBV11-2 and TRBJ2-7; TRBD2 is perhaps the D gene, given 6 matching bases. The material sequenced was peripheral blood. The sequence was obtained from a woman between 25 and 40 years old with COVID-19, enrolled during active disease. The CDR3: CASSFSSGNYEQYF. The DNA is TGTGCCAGCAGTTTCAGTAGCGGAAACTACGAGCAGTACTTC.